Presented here are 28 T cell receptor beta chains from one specimen sequenced in a study of T cells after yellow fever vaccination. From the 5' RACE reads, TCRdb called clonotypes with MiXCR, one entry per CDR3 protein. The data show over 65,000 distinct CDR3 sequences, with about 14% seen just once and around 25% held by the top ten. The source material was CD8+ T cells not binding an NS4B(214-222) dextramer, sorted from PBMCs, sampled roughly 20 days after the first yellow fever vaccination. Every receptor here comes from a man aged 18 to 30 who received the YFV17D yellow fever vaccine.

This clonotype was seen only a few times. This chain connects TRBV18 to TRBJ2-7; D gene ambiguous. The CDR3 loop spans 16 amino acids. V gave up 6 bases and J gave up 0 bases, with 18 bases separating them. CDR1 is KGHSH, CDR2 LQKENI, per germline. Here the CDR3 reads CASSPDSHTFSYEQYF. The DNA of the CDR3 is TGTGCCAGCTCGCCCGACTCCCACACTTTCTCCTACGAGCAGTACTTC.

This clonotype occurred a few times. This sequence joins TRBV5-4 and TRBJ2-3, with no clear D. The CDR3 is 12 amino acids. The ends were cut back, 7 bases at V and 1 base at J, with 7 bases in the middle. Germline V gene lookup returns CDR1 SGHNT and CDR2 YYREEE (reference sequence). This CDR3 reads CASAWGTDTQYF. As DNA, the CDR3 is TGTGCCAGCGCCTGGGGCACAGATACGCAGTATTTT.

The chain couples TRBV9 to TRBJ1-6; 8 bases line up with TRBD1. The germline CDR1 and CDR2 sequences are SGDLS and YYNGEE. With V trimmed by 4 bases and J by 7 bases, 7 bases remained unmatched. This CDR3 comprises 15 residues. Here the CDR3 DNA reads TGTGCCAGCAGCTCCCGGGACAGGTTAAATTCACCCCTCCACTTT. Amino acid sequence: CASSSRDRLNSPLHF.

The V and J genes are TRBV27 and TRBJ2-7; 10 positions agree with TRBD1. The CDR3 covers 16 residues. Losses at the gene ends were 3 bases for V and 0 bases for J; bases not matched to a gene: 5. Germline CDR1 MNHEY, CDR2 SMNVEV (reference sequence). In nucleotides, the CDR3 is TGTGCCAGCAGTTTCACTAGGACAGGGGGCTCCTACGAGCAGTACTTC. This codes for CASSFTRTGGSYEQYF.

V and J are TRBV18 and TRBJ2-7, with D perhaps TRBD2 (6 bases). CDR1 is KGHSH, CDR2 LQKENI, per germline. Trimming pared 0 bases from V and 0 bases from J, leaving 15 bases between. The CDR3 spans 17 residues. This CDR3 reads CASSPPGLAPSSYEQYV. The CDR3 nucleotides read TGTGCCAGCTCACCACCAGGGCTAGCGCCAAGCTCCTACGAGCAGTACGTC.

This clonotype was seen more than once but under ten times. The J gene is TRBJ1-6, the V gene TRBV12-3 or TRBV12-4; 8 positions agree with TRBD1. The CDR3 spans 14 residues. The trim removed 4 bases at V and 9 bases at J, leaving 5 bases unmatched. The CDR3 region has the DNA TGTGCCAGCAGTTCTCAGGGGGCGTTTTCACCCCTCCACTTT. Protein sequence: CASSSQGAFSPLHF.

V is TRBV20-1 and J is TRBJ1-5; no clear D. Per germline, CDR1 DFQATT and CDR2 SNEGSKA (reference sequence). V was clipped by 5 bases and J by 3 bases, with 8 bases between them. This CDR3 region has 12 residues. The chain's CDR3 is CSAAGYNQPQHF. The CDR3 DNA is TGCAGTGCTGCAGGTTACAATCAGCCCCAGCATTTT.

The chain joins TRBV4-1 to TRBJ2-7, with D uncertain. The CDR3 sequence is 15 residues long. The germline CDR1 and CDR2 sequences are MGHRA and YSYEKL. Trimming took off 0 bases at V and 0 bases at J, with 9 bases between the two ends. The CDR3 nucleotides are TGCGCCAGCAGCCAAGAAGTGTCAGACTCCTACGAGCAGTACTTC. It encodes CASSQEVSDSYEQYF.

This clonotype was seen repeatedly, ten times or more. The chain joins TRBV4-3 to TRBJ2-1, with D tentatively TRBD1 or TRBD2 (5 bases each). The CDR3 has 19 amino acids. Trimming pared 1 base from V and 8 bases from J, leaving 27 bases between. The germline CDR1 and CDR2 sequences are LGHNA and YSLEER. The CDR3 loop reads CASSQVGDGTYGARDEQFF. CDR3 bases: TGCGCCAGCAGCCAAGTGGGGGACGGGACCTACGGTGCCCGCGATGAGCAGTTCTTC.

Written as DNA, the CDR3 is TGTGCCAGCAGTTACGACGGGCTTTACCAGTACTTC. Protein sequence: CASSYDGLYQYF. The chain links TRBV12-3 or TRBV12-4 to TRBJ2-5; D not certain. The length of the CDR3 is 12 residues. V lost 4 bases and J lost 10, with 13 bases in between.

A few counts support this clonotype. This rearrangement joins TRBV6-5 to TRBJ2-3; D is possibly TRBD2 (6 bases). Germline V gene lookup returns CDR1 MNHEY and CDR2 SVGAGI. V lost 4 bases and J 12 bases, leaving 11 bases between the germline ends. The CDR3 runs 11 residues. This CDR3 is CASSWVGTQYF. The CDR3 DNA sequence: TGTGCCAGCAGTTGGGTCGGGACTCAGTATTTT.

This clonotype has only a few counts. The chain links TRBV4-3 to TRBJ2-6, with D tentatively TRBD1 (6 bases). Germline values: CDR1 LGHNA, CDR2 YSLEER. Trimming shortened V by 1 base and J by 4 bases, and 17 bases separated the two germline ends. The CDR3 loop spans 18 amino acids. CDR3 amino acids: CASSQVFRGRSGANVLTF. The CDR3 DNA reads as TGCGCCAGCAGCCAAGTTTTCAGGGGACGGTCCGGGGCCAACGTCCTGACTTTC.

The chain uses TRBV6-5 and TRBJ1-3, with TRBD1 matching 9 bases. V shed 2 bases, J shed 4 bases, and the junction held 6 bases outside the gene matches. The CDR3 runs 16 residues. Germline CDR1 and CDR2: MNHEY and SVGAGI. The CDR3 region has the DNA TGTGCCAGCAGTTACGACGTCGGGACAGGGGGAAACACCATATATTTT. Its protein is CASSYDVGTGGNTIYF.

This clonotype was detected a few times. The chain employs TRBV19 and TRBJ2-2; the D call may be TRBD1 or TRBD2 (5 bases each). Looked up from germline, CDR1 is LNHDA and CDR2 is SQIVND (reference sequence). Trimming pared 6 bases from V and 1 base from J, leaving 15 bases between. The CDR3 has 16 amino acids. CDR3: CASSPTGTVNTGELFF. CDR3 DNA sequence: TGTGCCAGTAGCCCGACCGGGACGGTGAACACCGGGGAGCTGTTTTTT.

This clonotype was detected only a few times. This chain links TRBV18 with TRBJ1-1; D gene ambiguous. The ends were cut back, 3 bases at V and 2 bases at J, with 7 bases in the middle. Germline lookup yields CDR1 KGHSH and CDR2 LQKENI. The CDR3 spans 13 residues. The CDR3 loop is CASSPEYNTEAFF. CDR3 nucleotide sequence: TGTGCCAGCTCACCGGAATACAACACTGAAGCTTTCTTT. Using reference TRBV18 and TRBJ1-1 for the parts outside the CDR3, the full variable domain is NAGVMQNPRHLVRRRGQEARLRCSPMKGHSHVYWYRQLPEEGLKFMVYLQKENIIDESGMPKERFSAEFPKEGPSILRIQQVVRGDSAAYFCASSPEYNTEAFFGQGTRLTVV.

This sequence joins TRBV5-6 and TRBJ2-7; TRBD2 might be the D (5 bases). CDR1 and CDR2 (germline): SGHDT, YYEEEE. V lost 4 bases and J 6 bases, leaving 8 bases between the germline ends. The CDR3 is made up of 11 amino acids. The CDR3 region has the DNA TGTGCCAGCAGCGCGGGTTCCGAGCAGTACGTC. Its translation is CASSAGSEQYV.

The rearrangement links TRBV12-3 or TRBV12-4 to TRBJ1-2; no clear D. Trimming shortened V by 6 bases and J by 8 bases, and 13 bases separated the two germline ends. This CDR3 spans 12 amino acids. The CDR3, as DNA: TGTGCCAGCAGAGCCGGTGCCCCGGGCTACACCTTC. Translation gives CASRAGAPGYTF.

This clonotype was recorded only once. The chain couples TRBV7-6 to TRBJ2-7; 7 bases fit TRBD1. Losses at the gene ends were 5 bases for V and 3 bases for J; bases not matched to a gene: 7. Germline CDR1 reads SGHVS; CDR2 reads FNYEAQ. This CDR3 is built from 14 residues. This CDR3 reads CASSRGGQVYEQYF. CDR3 nucleotides: TGTGCCAGCAGCCGGGGCGGACAGGTCTACGAGCAGTACTTC.

This clonotype was seen only a few times. The chain carries TRBV6-9 and TRBJ2-7, with TRBD1 identical over 7 bases. V lost 11 bases and J lost 3; bases outside the gene matches: 13. The CDR3 runs to 14 residues. Germline values: CDR1 MNHGY, CDR2 SVAAGI. The CDR3 bases are TGTGCCGGGACCCGAGGGGGCAAGATCTACGAGCAGTACGTC. Its translation is CAGTRGGKIYEQYV.

This sequence joins TRBV5-1 and TRBJ1-3; D is unclear. Trimming took off 2 bases at V and 2 bases at J, with 8 bases between the two ends. The length of the CDR3 is 14 residues. Germline V CDR1 and CDR2: SGHRS, YFSETQ. This chain's CDR3 is CASSLRGTGNTIYF. In DNA form, the CDR3 reads TGCGCCAGCAGCTTAAGAGGGACTGGAAACACCATATATTTT.

There are a few counts of this clonotype. J is TRBJ2-3 and V is TRBV9; 10 bases match TRBD2. V was pared by 3 bases and J by 2 bases, with 9 bases of the junction left unmatched. This CDR3 comprises 17 residues. The germline CDR1 and CDR2 sequences are SGDLS and YYNGEE. The CDR3 loop reads CASSALAGQLHTDTQYF. The CDR3 DNA is TGTGCCAGCAGCGCACTAGCGGGGCAACTTCACACAGATACGCAGTATTTT. The full variable domain, rest sourced from reference TRBV9 and TRBJ2-3, is DSGVTQTPKHLITATGQRVTLRCSPRSGDLSVYWYQQSLDQGLQFLIQYYNGEERAKGNILERFSAQQFPDLHSELNLSSLELGDSALYFCASSALAGQLHTDTQYFGPGTRLTVL.

This clonotype was seen a handful of times. The chain links TRBV7-8 to TRBJ2-1; 8 bases agree with TRBD2. CDR1 and CDR2 from the germline V gene are SGHVS and FQNEAQ. V shed 5 bases and J 5 bases; nucleotides not matched to a gene: 17. There are 18 residues in the CDR3. The CDR3 coding sequence is TGTGCCAGCAGCGGACGGTCTTCGGGGGGGGGTCCCCACAATGAGCAGTTCTTC. Its translation is CASSGRSSGGGPHNEQFF.

V and J are TRBV12-3 or TRBV12-4 and TRBJ2-5; tentative D call: TRBD1 (6 bases). The CDR3 has 14 amino acids. Trimming removed 4 bases at V and 3 bases at J, with 12 bases between. CDR3 DNA sequence: TGTGCCAGCAGTTCAGGGACACGGAAAGAGACCCAGTACTTC. Translation: CASSSGTRKETQYF.

This clonotype has a handful of counts. V usage is TRBV18 and J usage is TRBJ2-1; no reliable D call. V was cut by 1 base and J by 6 bases, with 10 bases left in between. The CDR3 consists of 14 residues. Germline CDR1 is KGHSH and CDR2 is LQKENI. CDR3 sequence reads: CASSPRKGGNEQFF. The CDR3, as DNA: TGTGCCAGCTCACCACGTAAGGGTGGCAATGAGCAGTTCTTC.

V gene TRBV27 combines with J gene TRBJ2-2; 13 positions match TRBD2. Germline CDR1 MNHEY, CDR2 SMNVEV (reference sequence). Trimming removed 4 bases from V and 5 bases from J; junction bases left unmatched: 10. The CDR3 contains 18 residues. CDR3 DNA: TGTGCCAGCAGTTCCTCGGTACTAGCGGGGGGGCGTACCGGGGAGCTGTTTTTT. It specifies CASSSSVLAGGRTGELFF.

This clonotype has just a few counts. The gene calls are TRBV29-1 and TRBJ2-5; D is perhaps TRBD2 (6 bases). Per germline, CDR1 SQVTM and CDR2 ANQGSEA. CDR3 length: 12 residues. V was clipped by 3 bases and J by 2 bases, with 7 bases between them. CDR3 residues: CSVEEGQETQYF. The DNA for the CDR3 is TGCAGCGTTGAGGAGGGGCAAGAGACCCAGTACTTC.

This clonotype has more than one count but fewer than ten. The V gene is TRBV7-9, the J gene TRBJ2-1; 10 nucleotides line up with TRBD2. Germline values: CDR1 SEHNR, CDR2 FQNEAQ (reference sequence). The length of the CDR3 is 14 residues. Trimming took 5 bases from V and 7 from J; bases not matched to a gene: 5. For the CDR3, the DNA is TGTGCCAGCAGCGCAAGCGGGGGGGGAAATGAGCAGTTCTTC. This encodes CASSASGGGNEQFF.

This sequence joins TRBV3-1 and TRBJ2-4; 11 bases are a match to TRBD2. Losses at the gene ends were 2 bases for V and 6 bases for J; bases not matched to a gene: 3. The CDR3 totals 15 residues. Germline CDR1 and CDR2: LGHDT and YNNKEL (reference sequence). The CDR3 bases are TGTGCCAGCAGCCAACCGACTAGCGGGGTAAACATTCAGTACTTC. It translates to CASSQPTSGVNIQYF.